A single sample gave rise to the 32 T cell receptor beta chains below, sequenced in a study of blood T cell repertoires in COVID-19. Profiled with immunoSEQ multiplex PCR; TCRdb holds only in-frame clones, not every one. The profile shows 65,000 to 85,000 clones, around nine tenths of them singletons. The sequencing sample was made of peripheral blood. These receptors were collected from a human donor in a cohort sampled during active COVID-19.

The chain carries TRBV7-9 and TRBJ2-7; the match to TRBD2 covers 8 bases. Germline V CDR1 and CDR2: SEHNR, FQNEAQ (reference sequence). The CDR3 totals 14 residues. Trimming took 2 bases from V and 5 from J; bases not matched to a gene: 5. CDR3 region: CASSLSGSLHEQYF. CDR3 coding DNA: TGTGCCAGCAGCTTAAGCGGGAGCCTCCACGAGCAGTACTTC.

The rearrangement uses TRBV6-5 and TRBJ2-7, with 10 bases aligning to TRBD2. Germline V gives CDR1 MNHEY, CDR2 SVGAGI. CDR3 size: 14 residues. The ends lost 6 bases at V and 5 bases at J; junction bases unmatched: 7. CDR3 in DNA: TGTGCCAGCAGACTAGCGGGACCCCCCAACGAGCAGTACTTC. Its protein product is CASRLAGPPNEQYF.

This CDR3 is CAWSEGRLAGANVLTF. In DNA form, the CDR3 reads TGTGCCTGGAGTGAGGGGAGGCTTGCTGGGGCCAACGTCCTGACTTTC. The rearrangement joins TRBV30 to TRBJ2-6, with a weak D call TRBD2 (6 bases). CDR1 and CDR2 (germline): GTSNPN, SVGIG (reference sequence). CDR3 length: 16 amino acids. V was shortened by 1 base and J by 2 bases, with 12 bases between the two germline ends.

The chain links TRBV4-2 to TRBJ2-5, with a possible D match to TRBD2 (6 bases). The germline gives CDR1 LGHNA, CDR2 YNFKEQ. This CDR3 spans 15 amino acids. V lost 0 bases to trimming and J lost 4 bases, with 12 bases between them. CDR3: CASSQESGAGETQYF. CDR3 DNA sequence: TGTGCCAGCAGCCAAGAATCTGGAGCGGGAGAGACCCAGTACTTC.

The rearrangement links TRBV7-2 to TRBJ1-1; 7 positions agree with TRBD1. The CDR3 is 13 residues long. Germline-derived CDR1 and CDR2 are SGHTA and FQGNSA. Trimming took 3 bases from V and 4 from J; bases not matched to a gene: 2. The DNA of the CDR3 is TGTGCCAGCAGCTTTGCAGGGGGCACTGAAGCTTTCTTT. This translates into CASSFAGGTEAFF. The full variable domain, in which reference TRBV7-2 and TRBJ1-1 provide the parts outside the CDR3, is GAGVSQSPSNKVTEKGKDVELRCDPISGHTALYWYRQSLGQGLEFLIYFQGNSAPDKSGLPSDRFSAERTGGSVSTLTIQRTQQEDSAVYLCASSFAGGTEAFFGQGTRLTVV.

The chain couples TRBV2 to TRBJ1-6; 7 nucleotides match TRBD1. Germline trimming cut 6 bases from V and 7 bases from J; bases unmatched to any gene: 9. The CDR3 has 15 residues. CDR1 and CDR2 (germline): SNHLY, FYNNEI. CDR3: CASRPRDSPNSPLHF. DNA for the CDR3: TGTGCCAGCAGGCCCCGGGACAGTCCGAATTCACCCCTCCACTTT.

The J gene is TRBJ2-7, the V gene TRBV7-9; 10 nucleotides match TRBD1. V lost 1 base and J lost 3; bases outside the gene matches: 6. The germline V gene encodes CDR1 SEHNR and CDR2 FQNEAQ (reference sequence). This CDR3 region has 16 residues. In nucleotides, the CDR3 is TGTGCCAGCAGCTTAGTCGGCGACAGGGGGCACTACGAGCAGTACTTC. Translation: CASSLVGDRGHYEQYF.

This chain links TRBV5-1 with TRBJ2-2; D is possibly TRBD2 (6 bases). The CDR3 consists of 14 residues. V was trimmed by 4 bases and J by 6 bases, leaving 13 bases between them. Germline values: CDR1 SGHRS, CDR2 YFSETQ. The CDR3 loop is CASSLSSSAGELFF. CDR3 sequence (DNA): TGCGCCAGCAGCCTATCCTCTAGCGCCGGGGAGCTGTTTTTT.

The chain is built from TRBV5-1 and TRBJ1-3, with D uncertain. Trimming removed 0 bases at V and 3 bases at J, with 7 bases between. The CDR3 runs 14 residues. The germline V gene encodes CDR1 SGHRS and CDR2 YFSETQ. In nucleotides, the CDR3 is TGCGCCAGCAGCTTGGCGGGAGTTGGAAACACCATATATTTT. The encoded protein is CASSLAGVGNTIYF.

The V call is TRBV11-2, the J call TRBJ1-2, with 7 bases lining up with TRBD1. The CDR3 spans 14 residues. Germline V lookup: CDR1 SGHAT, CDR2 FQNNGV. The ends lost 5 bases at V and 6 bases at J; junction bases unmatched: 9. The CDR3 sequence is CASSGETGYNGYTF. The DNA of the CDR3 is TGTGCCAGCAGCGGGGAGACAGGGTACAATGGCTACACCTTC.

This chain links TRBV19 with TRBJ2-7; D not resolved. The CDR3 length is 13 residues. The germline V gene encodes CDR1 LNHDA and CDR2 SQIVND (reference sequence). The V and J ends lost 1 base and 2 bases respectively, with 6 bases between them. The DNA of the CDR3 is TGTGCCAGTAGTATAGGGTCAGCCTACGAGCAGTACTTC. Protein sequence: CASSIGSAYEQYF.

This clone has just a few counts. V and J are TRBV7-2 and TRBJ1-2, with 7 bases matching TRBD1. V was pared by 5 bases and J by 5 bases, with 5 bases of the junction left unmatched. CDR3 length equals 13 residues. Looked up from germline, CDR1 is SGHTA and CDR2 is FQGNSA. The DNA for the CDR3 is TGTGCCAGCAGCCCACAGGGGACTTATGGCTACACCTTC. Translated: CASSPQGTYGYTF.

CDR3 sequence: CASSPGTLTSTDTQYF. DNA of the CDR3: TGTGCCAGCAGCCCAGGGACTCTCACCTCCACAGATACGCAGTATTTT. The chain joins TRBV7-3 to TRBJ2-3; the D gene is possibly TRBD2 (6 bases). The CDR3 sequence is 16 residues long. Between the trimmed V and J ends, which lost 5 bases and 2 bases, there was a span of 17 bases. Per the germline V gene, CDR1 is SGHTA and CDR2 is FQGTGA.

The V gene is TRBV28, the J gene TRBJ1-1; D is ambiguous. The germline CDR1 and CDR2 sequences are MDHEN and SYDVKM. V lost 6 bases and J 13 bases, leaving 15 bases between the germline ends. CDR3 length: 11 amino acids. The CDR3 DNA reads TGTGCCAGCAGCTCCACTAGTCCGGTTTTCTTT. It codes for CASSSTSPVFF. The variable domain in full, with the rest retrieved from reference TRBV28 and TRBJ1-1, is DVKVTQSSRYLVKRTGEKVFLECVQDMDHENMFWYRQDPGLGLRLIYFSYDVKMKEKGDIPEGYSVSREKKERFSLILESASTNQTSMYLCASSSTSPVFFGQGTRLTVV.

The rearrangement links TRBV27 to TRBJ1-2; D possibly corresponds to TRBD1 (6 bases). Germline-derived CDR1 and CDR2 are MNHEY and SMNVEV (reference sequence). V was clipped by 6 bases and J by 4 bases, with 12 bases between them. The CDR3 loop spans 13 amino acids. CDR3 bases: TGTGCCAGCAGATCCGGACAGAGCTATGGCTACACCTTC. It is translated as CASRSGQSYGYTF.

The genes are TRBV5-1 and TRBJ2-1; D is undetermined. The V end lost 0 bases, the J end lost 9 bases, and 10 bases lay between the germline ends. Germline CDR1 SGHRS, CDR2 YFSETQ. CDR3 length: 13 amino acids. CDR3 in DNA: TGCGCCAGCAGCTTGGGGCCTTTTGGTGAGCAGTTCTTC. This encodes CASSLGPFGEQFF.

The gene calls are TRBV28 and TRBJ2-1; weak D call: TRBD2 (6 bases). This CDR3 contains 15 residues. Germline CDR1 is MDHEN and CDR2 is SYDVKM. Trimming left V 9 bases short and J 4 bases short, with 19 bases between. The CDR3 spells CASTERRGSYNEQFF. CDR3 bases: TGTGCCAGTACCGAACGGCGGGGCAGTTACAATGAGCAGTTCTTC.

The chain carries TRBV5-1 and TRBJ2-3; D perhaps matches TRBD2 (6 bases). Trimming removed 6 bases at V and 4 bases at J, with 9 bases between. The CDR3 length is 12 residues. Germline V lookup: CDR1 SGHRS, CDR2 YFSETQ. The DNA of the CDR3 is TGCGCCAGCATAGGGGAGGCAGATACGCAGTATTTT. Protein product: CASIGEADTQYF.

CDR3 DNA: TGCGCCAGCAGTGAGTCGGGACTAGGGGGGGCAGATACGCAGTATTTT. This codes for CASSESGLGGADTQYF. J is TRBJ2-3 and V is TRBV10-2, with 8 bases lining up with TRBD2. The CDR3 has 16 amino acids. Germline CDR1 reads WSHSY; CDR2 reads SAAADI. The junction had 6 bases not matched to a gene; V was cut back by 0 bases and J by 4 bases.

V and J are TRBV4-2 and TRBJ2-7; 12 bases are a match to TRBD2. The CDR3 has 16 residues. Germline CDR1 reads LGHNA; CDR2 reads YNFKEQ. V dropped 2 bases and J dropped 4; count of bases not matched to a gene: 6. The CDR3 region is CASSQFSSGGAYEQYF. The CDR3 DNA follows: TGTGCCAGCAGCCAATTTTCTAGCGGGGGGGCTTACGAGCAGTACTTC.

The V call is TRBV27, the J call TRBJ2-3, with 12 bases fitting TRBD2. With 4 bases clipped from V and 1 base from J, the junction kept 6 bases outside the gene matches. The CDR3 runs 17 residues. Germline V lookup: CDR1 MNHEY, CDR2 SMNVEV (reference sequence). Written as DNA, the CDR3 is TGTGCCAGCAGTTCTCTGACTAGCGGGAGCCGCACAGATACGCAGTATTTT. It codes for CASSSLTSGSRTDTQYF.

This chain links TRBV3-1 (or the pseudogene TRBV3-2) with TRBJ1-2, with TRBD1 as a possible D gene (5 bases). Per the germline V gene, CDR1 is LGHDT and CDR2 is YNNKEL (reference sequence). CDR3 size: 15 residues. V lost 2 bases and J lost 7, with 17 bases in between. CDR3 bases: TGTGCCAGCAGCCAATCCCAGGGTAGGGTGGGTGGCTACACCTTC. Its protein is CASSQSQGRVGGYTF.

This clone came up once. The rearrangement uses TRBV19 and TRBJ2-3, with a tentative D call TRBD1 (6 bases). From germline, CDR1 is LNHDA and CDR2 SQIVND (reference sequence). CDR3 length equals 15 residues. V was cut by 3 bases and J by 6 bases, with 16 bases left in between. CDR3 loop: CASSMTGPPRDTQYF. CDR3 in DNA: TGTGCCAGTAGTATGACAGGACCCCCTAGGGATACGCAGTATTTT. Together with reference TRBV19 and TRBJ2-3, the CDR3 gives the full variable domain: DGGITQSPKYLFRKEGQNVTLSCEQNLNHDAMYWYRQDPGQGLRLIYYSQIVNDFQKGDIAEGYSVSREKKESFPLTVTSAQKNPTAFYLCASSMTGPPRDTQYFGPGTRLTVL.

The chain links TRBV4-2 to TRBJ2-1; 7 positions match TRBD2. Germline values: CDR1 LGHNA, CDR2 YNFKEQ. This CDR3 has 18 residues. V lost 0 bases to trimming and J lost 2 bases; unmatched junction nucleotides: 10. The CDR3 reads CASSQETRDYHPYNEQFF. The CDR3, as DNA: TGTGCCAGCAGCCAAGAAACTAGGGACTACCATCCCTACAATGAGCAGTTCTTC.

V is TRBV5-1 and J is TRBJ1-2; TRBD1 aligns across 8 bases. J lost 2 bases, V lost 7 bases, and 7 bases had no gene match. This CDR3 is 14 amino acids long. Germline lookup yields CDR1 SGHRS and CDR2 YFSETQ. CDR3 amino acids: CASATTGGNYGYTF. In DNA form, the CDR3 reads TGCGCCAGCGCCACAACAGGGGGGAACTATGGCTACACCTTC.

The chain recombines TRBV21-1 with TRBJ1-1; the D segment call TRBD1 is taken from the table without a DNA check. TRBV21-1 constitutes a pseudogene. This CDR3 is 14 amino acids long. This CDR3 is CASKRQPGGTEAFF. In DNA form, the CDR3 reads TGTGCCAGCAAGCGCCAACCAGGGGGCACTGAAGCTTTCTTT.

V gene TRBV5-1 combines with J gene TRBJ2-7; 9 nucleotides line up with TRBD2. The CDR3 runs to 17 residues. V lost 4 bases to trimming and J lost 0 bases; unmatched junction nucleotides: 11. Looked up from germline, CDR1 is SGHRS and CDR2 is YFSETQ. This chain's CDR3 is CASSPALAGSSSYEQYF. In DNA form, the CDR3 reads TGCGCCAGCAGCCCGGCCCTAGCGGGGAGCAGCTCCTACGAGCAGTACTTC.

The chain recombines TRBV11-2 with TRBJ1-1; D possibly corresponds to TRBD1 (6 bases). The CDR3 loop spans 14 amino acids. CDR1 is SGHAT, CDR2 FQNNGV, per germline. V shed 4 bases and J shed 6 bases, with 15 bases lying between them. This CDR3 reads CASSSTGRGAEAFF. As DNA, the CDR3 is TGTGCCAGCAGCTCAACGGGGAGGGGGGCTGAAGCTTTCTTT.

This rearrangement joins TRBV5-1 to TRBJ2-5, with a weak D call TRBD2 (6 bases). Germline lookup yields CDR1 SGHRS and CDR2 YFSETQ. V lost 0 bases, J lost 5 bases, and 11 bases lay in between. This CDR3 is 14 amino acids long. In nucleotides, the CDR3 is TGCGCCAGCAGCTTGGGGGGTAGCGGCGAGACCCAGTACTTC. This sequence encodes CASSLGGSGETQYF.

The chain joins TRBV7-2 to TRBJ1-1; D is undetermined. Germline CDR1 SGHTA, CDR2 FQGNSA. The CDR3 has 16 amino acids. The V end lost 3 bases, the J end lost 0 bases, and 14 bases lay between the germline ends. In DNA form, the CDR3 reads TGTGCCAGCAGCTTGTTTGGTCCTAGTATGAACACTGAAGCTTTCTTT. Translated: CASSLFGPSMNTEAFF.

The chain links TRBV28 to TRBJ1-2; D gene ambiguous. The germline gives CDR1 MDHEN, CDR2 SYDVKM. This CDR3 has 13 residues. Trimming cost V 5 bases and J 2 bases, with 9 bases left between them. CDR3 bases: TGTGCCAGCAGTACGGACTGGAACTATGGCTACACCTTC. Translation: CASSTDWNYGYTF.

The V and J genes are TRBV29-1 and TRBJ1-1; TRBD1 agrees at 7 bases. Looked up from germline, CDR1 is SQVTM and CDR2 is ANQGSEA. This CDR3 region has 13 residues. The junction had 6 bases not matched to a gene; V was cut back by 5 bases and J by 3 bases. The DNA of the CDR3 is TGCAGCGTTAACAGGGGTAGGTACACTGAAGCTTTCTTT. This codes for CSVNRGRYTEAFF.